This TCR beta chain appears in the sequencing data of a study of cytomegalovirus exposure and HLA in healthy donors. The study, taken as a whole, reports: Further analysis was carried out later, and it showed several of the most significant clusters appearing linked to common viral pathogens.

PCR involved 60 Vbeta and 13 Jbeta primers. The assay was immunoSEQ multiplex PCR, and TCRdb's table has in-frame clones only and misses some. The data hold 110,000 or so clones, with more than 65% observed a single time. The CDR3 covers 16 residues. CDR1 MDHEN and CDR2 SYDVKM come from the germline V gene. Germline trimming cut 3 bases from V and 4 bases from J; bases unmatched to any gene: 8. Participants comprised healthy donors of bone marrow. This clone was observed once. Its antigen is not known. The chain couples TRBV28 to TRBJ1-5; 8 bases are shared with TRBD1. The sequence was obtained from a woman aged 18-29 years in good health and CMV-seronegative. Sequenced material: PBMCs. The CDR3 nucleotides read TGTGCCAGCAGTTTCTATGAACAGGGGGAAAATCAGCCCCAGCATTTT. It yields the protein CASSFYEQGENQPQHF.